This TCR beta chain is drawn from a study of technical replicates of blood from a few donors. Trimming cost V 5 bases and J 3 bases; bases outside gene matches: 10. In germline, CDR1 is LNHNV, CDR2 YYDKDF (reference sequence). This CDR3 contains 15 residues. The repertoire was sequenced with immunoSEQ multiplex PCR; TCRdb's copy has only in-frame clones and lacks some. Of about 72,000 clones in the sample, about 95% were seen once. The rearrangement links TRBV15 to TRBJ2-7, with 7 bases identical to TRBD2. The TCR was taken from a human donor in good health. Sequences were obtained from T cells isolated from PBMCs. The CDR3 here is CATSRPAAGFYEQYF. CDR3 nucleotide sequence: TGTGCCACCAGCCGCCCGGCAGCGGGGTTCTACGAGCAGTACTTC.